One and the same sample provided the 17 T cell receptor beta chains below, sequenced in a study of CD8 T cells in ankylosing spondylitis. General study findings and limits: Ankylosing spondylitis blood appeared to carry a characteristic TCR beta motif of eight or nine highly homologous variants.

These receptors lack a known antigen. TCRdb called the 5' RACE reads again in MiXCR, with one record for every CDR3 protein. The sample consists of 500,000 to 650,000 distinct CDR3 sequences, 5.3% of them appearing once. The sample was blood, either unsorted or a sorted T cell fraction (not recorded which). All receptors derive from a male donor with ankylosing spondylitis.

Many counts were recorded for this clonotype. The CDR3 region is CASSSGGERQYF. Written as DNA, the CDR3 is TGTGCCAGCAGCTCAGGGGGCGAAAGGCAGTACTTC. The V gene is TRBV9, the J gene TRBJ2-7, with 8 bases aligning to TRBD1. Unmatched junction bases numbered 6, after V lost 4 bases and J lost 9 bases. Per the germline V gene, CDR1 is SGDLS and CDR2 is YYNGEE. The CDR3 length is 12 residues.

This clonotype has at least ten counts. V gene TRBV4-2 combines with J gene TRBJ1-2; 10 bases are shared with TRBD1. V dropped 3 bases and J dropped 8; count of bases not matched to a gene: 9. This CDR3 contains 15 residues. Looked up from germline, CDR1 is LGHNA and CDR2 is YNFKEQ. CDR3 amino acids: CASSQGSGTGDGYTF. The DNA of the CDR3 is TGTGCCAGCAGCCAGGGGTCCGGGACAGGGGACGGCTACACCTTC.

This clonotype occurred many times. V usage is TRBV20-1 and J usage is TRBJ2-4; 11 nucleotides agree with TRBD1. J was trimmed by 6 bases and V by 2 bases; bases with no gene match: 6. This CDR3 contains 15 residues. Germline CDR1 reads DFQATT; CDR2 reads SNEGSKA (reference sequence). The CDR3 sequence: CSARNRDRGINIQYF. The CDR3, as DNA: TGCAGTGCTAGAAACCGGGACAGGGGGATAAACATTCAGTACTTC.

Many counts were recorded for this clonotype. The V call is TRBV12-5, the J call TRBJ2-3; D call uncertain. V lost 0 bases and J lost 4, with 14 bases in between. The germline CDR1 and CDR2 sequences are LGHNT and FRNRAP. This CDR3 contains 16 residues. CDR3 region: CASGLVTGSSADTQYF. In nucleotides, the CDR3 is TGTGCTAGTGGTTTGGTAACTGGTAGTTCGGCAGATACGCAGTATTTT.

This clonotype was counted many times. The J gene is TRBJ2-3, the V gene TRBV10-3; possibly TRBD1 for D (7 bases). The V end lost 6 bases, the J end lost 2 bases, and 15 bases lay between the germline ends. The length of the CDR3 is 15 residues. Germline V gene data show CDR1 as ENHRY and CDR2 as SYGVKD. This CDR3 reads CAISPRGENTDTQYF. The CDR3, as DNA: TGTGCCATCAGCCCCAGGGGGGAAAACACAGATACGCAGTATTTT.

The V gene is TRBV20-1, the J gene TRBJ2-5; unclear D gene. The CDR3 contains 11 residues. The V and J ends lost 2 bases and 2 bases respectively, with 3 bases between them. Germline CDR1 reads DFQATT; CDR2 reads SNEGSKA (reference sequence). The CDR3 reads CSARPQETQYF. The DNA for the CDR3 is TGCAGTGCTAGACCACAAGAGACCCAGTACTTC.

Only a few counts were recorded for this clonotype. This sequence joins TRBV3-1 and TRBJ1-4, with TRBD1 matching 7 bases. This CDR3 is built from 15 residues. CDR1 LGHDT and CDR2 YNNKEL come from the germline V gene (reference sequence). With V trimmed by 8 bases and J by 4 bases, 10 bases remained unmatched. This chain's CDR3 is CASPSGQVHNEKLFF. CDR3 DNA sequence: TGTGCCAGCCCCTCCGGACAGGTACATAATGAAAAACTGTTTTTT. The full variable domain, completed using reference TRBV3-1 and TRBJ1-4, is DTAVSQTPKYLVTQMGNDKSIKCEQNLGHDTMYWYKQDSKKFLKIMFSYNNKELIINETVPNRFSPKSPDKAHLNLHINSLELGDSAVYFCASPSGQVHNEKLFFGSGTQLSVL.

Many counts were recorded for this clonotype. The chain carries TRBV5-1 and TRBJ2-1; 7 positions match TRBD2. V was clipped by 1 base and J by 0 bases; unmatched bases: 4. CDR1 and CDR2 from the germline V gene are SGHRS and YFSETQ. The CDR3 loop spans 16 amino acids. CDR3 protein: CASSLMGGVSYNEQFF. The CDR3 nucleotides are TGCGCCAGCAGCTTGATGGGGGGGGTCTCCTACAATGAGCAGTTCTTC. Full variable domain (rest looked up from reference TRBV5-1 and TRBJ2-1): KAGVTQTPRYLIKTRGQQVTLSCSPISGHRSVSWYQQTPGQGLQFLFEYFSETQRNKGNFPGRFSGRQFSNSRSEMNVSTLELGDSALYLCASSLMGGVSYNEQFFGPGTRLTVL.

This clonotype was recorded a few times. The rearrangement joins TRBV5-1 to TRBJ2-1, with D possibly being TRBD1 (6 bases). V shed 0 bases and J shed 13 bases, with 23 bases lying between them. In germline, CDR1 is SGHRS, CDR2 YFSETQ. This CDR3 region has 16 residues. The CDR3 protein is CASSLVSTGGDPGQFF. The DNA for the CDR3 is TGCGCCAGCAGCTTGGTATCGACAGGAGGTGACCCTGGTCAGTTCTTC.

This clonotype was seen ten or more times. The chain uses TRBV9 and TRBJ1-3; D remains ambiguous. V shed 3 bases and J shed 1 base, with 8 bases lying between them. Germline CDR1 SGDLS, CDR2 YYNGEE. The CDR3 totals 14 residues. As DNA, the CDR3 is TGTGCCAGCAGCGAGGGAGGTTCTGGAAACACCATATATTTT. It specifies CASSEGGSGNTIYF.

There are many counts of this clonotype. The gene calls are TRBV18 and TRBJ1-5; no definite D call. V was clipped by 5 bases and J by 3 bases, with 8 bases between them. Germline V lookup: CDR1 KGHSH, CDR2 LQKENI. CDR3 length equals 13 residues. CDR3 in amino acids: CASSEGLNQPQHF. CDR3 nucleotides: TGTGCCAGCTCAGAAGGGCTCAATCAGCCCCAGCATTTT.

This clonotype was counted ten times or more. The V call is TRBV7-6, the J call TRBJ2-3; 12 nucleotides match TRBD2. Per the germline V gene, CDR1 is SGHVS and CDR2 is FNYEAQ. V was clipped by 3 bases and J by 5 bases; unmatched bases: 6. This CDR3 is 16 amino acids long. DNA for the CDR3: TGTGCCAGCAGCTTCGGGGTGGGACTAGCGGGAGATACGCAGTATTTT. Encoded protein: CASSFGVGLAGDTQYF. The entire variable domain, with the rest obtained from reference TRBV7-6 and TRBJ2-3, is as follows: GAGVSQSPRYKVTKRGQDVALRCDPISGHVSLYWYRQALGQGPEFLTYFNYEAQQDKSGLPNDRFSAERPEGSISTLTIQRTEQRDSAMYRCASSFGVGLAGDTQYFGPGTRLTVL.

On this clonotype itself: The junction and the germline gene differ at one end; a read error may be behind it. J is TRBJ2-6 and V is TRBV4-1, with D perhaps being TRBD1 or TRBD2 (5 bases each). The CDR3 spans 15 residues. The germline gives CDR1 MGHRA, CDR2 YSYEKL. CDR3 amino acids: CASSSPGYGANVLTF. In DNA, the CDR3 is TGCGCCAGCAGCAGCCCGGGGTACGGGGCCAACGTCCTGACTTTT.

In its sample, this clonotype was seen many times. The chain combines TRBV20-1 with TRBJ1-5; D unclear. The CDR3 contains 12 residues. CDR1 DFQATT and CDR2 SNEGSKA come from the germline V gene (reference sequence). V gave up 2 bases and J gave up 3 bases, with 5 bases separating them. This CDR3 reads CSARRNNQPQHF. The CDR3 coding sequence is TGCAGTGCTAGACGGAACAATCAGCCCCAGCATTTT.

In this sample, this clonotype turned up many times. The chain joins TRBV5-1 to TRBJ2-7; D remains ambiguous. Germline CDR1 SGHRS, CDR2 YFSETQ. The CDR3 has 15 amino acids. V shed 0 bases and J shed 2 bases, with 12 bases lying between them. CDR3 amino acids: CASSLDNTFTYEQYF. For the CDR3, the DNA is TGCGCCAGCAGCTTGGACAATACATTCACCTACGAGCAGTACTTC.

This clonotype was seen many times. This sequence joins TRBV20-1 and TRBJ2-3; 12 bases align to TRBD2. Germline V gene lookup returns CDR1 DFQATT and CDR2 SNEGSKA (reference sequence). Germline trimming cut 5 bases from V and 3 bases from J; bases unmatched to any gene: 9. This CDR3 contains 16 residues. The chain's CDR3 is CSALTLAGGVTDTQYF. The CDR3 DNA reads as TGCAGTGCTTTGACACTAGCGGGAGGTGTGACAGATACGCAGTATTTT.

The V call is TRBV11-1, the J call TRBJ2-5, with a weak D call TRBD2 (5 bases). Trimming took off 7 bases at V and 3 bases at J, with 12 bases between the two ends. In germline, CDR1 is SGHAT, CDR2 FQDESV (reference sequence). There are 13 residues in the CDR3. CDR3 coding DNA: TGTGCCAGCATGCCGGGAACCAAAGAGACCCAGTACTTC. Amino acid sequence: CASMPGTKETQYF.